This TCR beta chain was captured by sequencing in a study of shared clonotypes between healthy human individuals. V was shortened by 2 bases and J by 6 bases, with 14 bases between the two germline ends. The germline V gene encodes CDR1 SGHRS and CDR2 YFSETQ. The CDR3 runs 15 residues. Findings of the study overall: Rarefaction showed sorted-subset sequencing was incomplete despite large depth. Memory subsets generally showed smaller estimated richness than naive subsets did.

Genomic DNA of every subset was divided equally among multiple immunoSEQ plates. Using immunoSEQ multiplex PCR, the repertoire was profiled, and TCRdb retains in-frame clones only, with some absent. The data show over a million clones, around 78% seen once. As to this clone: As yet, its antigen is unknown.

This clonotype was obtained from a man between 18 and 35 years old in good health. Some clones in this sample may be carry-over from other donors' samples. This chain joins TRBV5-1 and TRBJ2-2; D remains unclear. Sequenced: memory CD4+ T cells from PBMCs. Regarding subset: CD45RA-negative fraction. In nucleotides, the CDR3 is TGCGCCAGCAGCTTTTTGGCAGGTTTCGCCGGGGAGCTGTTTTTT. Protein product: CASSFLAGFAGELFF.